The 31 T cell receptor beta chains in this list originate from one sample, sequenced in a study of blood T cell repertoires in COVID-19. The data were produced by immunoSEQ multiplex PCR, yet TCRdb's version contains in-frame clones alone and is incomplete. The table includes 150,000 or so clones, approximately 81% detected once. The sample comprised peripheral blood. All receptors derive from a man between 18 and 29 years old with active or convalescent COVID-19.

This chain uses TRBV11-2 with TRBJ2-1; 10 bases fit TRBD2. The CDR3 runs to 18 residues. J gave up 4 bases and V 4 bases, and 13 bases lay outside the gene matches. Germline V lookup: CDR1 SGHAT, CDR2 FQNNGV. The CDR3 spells CASSSTPSPAGGYNEQFF. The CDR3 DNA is TGTGCCAGCAGCTCCACACCCTCTCCAGCGGGGGGGTACAATGAGCAGTTCTTC.

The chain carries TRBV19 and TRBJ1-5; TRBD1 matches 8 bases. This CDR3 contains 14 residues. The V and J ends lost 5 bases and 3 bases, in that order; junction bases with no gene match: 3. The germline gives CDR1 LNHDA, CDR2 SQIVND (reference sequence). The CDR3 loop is CASSFRGHNQPQHF. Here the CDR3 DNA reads TGTGCCAGTAGTTTCAGGGGGCACAATCAGCCCCAGCATTTT.

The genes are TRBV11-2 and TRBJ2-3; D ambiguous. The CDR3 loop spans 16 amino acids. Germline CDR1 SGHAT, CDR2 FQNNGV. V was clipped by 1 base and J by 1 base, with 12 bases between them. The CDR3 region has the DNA TGTGCCAGCAGCTTAGGGGTTAACCGGGGCACAGATACGCAGTATTTT. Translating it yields CASSLGVNRGTDTQYF.

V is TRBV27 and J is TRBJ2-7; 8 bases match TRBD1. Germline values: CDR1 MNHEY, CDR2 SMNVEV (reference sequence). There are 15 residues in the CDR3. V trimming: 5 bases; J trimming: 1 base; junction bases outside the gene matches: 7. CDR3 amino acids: CASSPDRGFSYEQYF. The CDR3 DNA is TGTGCCAGCAGTCCCGACAGGGGTTTTTCCTACGAGCAGTACTTC.

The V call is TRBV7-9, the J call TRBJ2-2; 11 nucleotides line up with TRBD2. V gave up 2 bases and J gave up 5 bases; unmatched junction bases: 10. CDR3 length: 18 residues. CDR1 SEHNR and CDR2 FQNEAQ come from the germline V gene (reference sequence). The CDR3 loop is CASSLPWRLAGGTGELFF. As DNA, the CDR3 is TGTGCCAGCAGCTTACCTTGGAGGCTAGCGGGGGGAACCGGGGAGCTGTTTTTT.

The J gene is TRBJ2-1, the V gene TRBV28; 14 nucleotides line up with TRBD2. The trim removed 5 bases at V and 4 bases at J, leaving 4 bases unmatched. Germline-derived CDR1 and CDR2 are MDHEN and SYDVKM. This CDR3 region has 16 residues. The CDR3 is CASSTRTSGGYNEQFF. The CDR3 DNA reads TGTGCCAGCAGTACCCGGACTAGCGGGGGGTACAATGAGCAGTTCTTC.

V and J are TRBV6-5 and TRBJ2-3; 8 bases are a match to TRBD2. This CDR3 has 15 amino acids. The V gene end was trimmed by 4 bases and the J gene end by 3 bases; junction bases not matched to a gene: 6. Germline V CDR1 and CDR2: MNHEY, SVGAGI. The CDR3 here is CASSSLAGRTDTQYF. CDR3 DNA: TGTGCCAGCAGTTCCTTAGCGGGAAGAACAGATACGCAGTATTTT.

The CDR3 sequence: CASSPRDGGSPYEQYF. CDR3 in DNA: TGTGCCAGCAGCCCCCGGGACGGCGGGAGTCCCTACGAGCAGTACTTC. The genes are TRBV6-6 and TRBJ2-7; TRBD2 matches 7 bases. With V trimmed by 6 bases and J by 2 bases, 13 bases remained unmatched. CDR1 MNHNY and CDR2 SVGAGI come from the germline V gene (reference sequence). CDR3 length: 16 residues.

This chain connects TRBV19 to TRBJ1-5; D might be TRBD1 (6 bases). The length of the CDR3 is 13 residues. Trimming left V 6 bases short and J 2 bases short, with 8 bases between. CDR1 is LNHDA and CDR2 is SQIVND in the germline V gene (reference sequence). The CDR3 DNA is TGTGCCAGTAGCTCAGGGGGCAATCAGCCCCAGCATTTT. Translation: CASSSGGNQPQHF.

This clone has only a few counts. The CDR3 protein is CSASDPIDRGQVSEQYF. Written as DNA, the CDR3 is TGCAGTGCTAGTGACCCAATCGACAGGGGGCAGGTGAGCGAGCAGTACTTC. The chain recombines TRBV20-1 with TRBJ2-7, with TRBD1 identical over 10 bases. V dropped 3 bases and J dropped 6; count of bases not matched to a gene: 17. The CDR3 contains 17 residues. The V gene's germline CDR1 is DFQATT and CDR2 SNEGSKA (reference sequence).

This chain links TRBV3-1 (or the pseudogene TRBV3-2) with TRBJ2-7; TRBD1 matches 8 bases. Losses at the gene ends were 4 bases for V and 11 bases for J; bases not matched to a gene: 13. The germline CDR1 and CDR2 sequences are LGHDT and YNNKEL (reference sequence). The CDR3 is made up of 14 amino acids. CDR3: CASSPRRSSTGEYF. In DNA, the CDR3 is TGTGCCAGCAGCCCTCGGCGTAGCTCGACAGGGGAGTACTTC.

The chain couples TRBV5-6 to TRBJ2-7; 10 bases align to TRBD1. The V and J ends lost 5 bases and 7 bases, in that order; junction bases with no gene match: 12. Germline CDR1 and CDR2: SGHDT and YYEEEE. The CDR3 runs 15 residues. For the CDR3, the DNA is TGTGCCAGCAGTTATGGTGGGACAGGGGAACGGGAGCAGTACTTC. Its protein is CASSYGGTGEREQYF.

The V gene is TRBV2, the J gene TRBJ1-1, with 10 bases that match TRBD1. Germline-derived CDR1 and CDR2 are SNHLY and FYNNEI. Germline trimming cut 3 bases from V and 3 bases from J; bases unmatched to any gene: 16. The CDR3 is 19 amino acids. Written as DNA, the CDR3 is TGTGCCAGCAGTGACCCCTACTGGGACAGGGGCTCCCCGGACACTGAAGCTTTCTTT. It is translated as CASSDPYWDRGSPDTEAFF.

The CDR3 reads CASSLGSGLSSGNTIYF. The CDR3 DNA reads as TGCGCCAGCAGCTTGGGATCAGGGCTCAGCTCTGGAAACACCATATATTTT. This chain connects TRBV5-1 to TRBJ1-3; TRBD1 might be the D (5 bases). The CDR3 is 17 amino acids. V lost 0 bases and J lost 0, with 13 bases in between. CDR1 is SGHRS and CDR2 is YFSETQ in the germline V gene.

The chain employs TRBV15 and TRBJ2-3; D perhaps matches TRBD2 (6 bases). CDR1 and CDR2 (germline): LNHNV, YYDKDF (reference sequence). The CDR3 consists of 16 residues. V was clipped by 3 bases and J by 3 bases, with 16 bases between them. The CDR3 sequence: CATSRQAGLGTDTQYF. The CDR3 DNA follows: TGTGCCACCAGCAGGCAAGCGGGCCTGGGGACAGATACGCAGTATTTT.

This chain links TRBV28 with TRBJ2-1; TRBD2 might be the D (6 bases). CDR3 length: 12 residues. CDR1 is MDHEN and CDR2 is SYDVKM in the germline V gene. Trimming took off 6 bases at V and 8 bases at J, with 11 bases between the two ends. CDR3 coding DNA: TGTGCCAGCAGCGGGAGTAAGTATGAGCAGTTCTTC. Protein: CASSGSKYEQFF.

CDR3 DNA: TGTGCCAGCAGCGTAGACAGGCTTGAAGCTTTCTTT. Translating it yields CASSVDRLEAFF. The chain combines TRBV9 with TRBJ1-1; tentatively, D is TRBD1 (5 bases). V was trimmed by 0 bases and J by 7 bases, leaving 7 bases between them. The CDR3 is made up of 12 amino acids. Germline V gene data show CDR1 as SGDLS and CDR2 as YYNGEE.

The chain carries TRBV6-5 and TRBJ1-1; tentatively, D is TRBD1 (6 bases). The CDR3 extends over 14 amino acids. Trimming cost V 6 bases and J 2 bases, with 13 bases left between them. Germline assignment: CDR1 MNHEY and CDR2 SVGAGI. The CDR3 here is CASRKGQSNTEAFF. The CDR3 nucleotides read TGTGCCAGCAGGAAGGGACAATCAAACACTGAAGCTTTCTTT.

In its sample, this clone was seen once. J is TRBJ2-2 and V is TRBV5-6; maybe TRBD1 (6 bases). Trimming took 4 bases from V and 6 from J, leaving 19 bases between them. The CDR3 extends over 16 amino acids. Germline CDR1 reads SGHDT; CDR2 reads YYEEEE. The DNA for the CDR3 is TGTGCCAGCAGCCGGTCCAGGGGTTTGGGGGCCGGGGAGCTGTTTTTT. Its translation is CASSRSRGLGAGELFF.

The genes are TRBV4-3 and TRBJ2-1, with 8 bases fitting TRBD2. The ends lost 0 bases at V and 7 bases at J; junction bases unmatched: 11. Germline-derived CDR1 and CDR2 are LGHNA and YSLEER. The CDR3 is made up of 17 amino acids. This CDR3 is CASSQDSTGGEANEQFF. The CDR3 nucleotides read TGCGCCAGCAGCCAAGATTCAACGGGGGGGGAAGCAAATGAGCAGTTCTTC.

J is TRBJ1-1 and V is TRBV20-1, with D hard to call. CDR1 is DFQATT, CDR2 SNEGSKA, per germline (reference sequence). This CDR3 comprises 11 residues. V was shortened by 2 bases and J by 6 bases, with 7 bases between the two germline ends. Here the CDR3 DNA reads TGCAGTGCTAGAAATGGCCCTGAAGCTTTCTTT. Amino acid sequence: CSARNGPEAFF.

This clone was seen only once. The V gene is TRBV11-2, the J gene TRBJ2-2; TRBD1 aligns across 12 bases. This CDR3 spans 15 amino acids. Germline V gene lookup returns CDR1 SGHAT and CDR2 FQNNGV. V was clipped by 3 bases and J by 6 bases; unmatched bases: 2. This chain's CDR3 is CASSLGQGASGELFF. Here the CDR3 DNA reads TGTGCCAGCAGCTTGGGACAGGGGGCTTCCGGGGAGCTGTTTTTT.

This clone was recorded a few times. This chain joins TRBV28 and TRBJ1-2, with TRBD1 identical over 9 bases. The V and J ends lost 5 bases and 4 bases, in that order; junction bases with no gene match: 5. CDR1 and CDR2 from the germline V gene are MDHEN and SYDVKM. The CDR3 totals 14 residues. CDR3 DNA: TGTGCCAGCAGTACGACAGGGGGATCCTATGGCTACACCTTC. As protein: CASSTTGGSYGYTF.

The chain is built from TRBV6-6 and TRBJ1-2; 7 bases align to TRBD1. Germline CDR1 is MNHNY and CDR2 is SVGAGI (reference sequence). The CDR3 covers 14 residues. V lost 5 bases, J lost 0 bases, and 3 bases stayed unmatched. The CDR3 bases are TGTGCCAGCAGTGGGGACAGAGCTAACTATGGCTACACCTTC. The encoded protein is CASSGDRANYGYTF.

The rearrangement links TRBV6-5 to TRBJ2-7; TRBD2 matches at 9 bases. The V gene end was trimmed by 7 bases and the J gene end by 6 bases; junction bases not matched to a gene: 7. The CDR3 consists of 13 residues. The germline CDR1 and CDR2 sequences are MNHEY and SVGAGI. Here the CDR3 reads CASNTGTSSEQYF. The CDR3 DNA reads TGTGCCAGCAATACCGGGACTAGCTCCGAGCAGTACTTC.

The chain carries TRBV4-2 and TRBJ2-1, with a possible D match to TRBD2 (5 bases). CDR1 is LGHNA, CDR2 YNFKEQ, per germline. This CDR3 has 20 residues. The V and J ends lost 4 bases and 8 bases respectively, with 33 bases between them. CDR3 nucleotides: TGTGCCAGCAGCCCGAGGCGGACTGCTATAGTTTTCCTCTCAGGAGATGAGCAGTTCTTC. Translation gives CASSPRRTAIVFLSGDEQFF.

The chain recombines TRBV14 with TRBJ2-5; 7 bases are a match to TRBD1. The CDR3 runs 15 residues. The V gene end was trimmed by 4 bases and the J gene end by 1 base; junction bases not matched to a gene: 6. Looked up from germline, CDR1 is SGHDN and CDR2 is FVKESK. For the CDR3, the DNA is TGTGCCAGCAGCCGCAGACAGGGAACCCAAGAGACCCAGTACTTC. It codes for CASSRRQGTQETQYF.

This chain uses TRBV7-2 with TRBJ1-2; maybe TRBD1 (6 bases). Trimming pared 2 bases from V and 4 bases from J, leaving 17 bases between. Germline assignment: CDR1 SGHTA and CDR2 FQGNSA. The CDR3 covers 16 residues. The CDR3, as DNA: TGTGCCAGCAGCTTAAGTATTGGACAGAAAACCTATGGCTACACCTTC. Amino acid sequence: CASSLSIGQKTYGYTF.

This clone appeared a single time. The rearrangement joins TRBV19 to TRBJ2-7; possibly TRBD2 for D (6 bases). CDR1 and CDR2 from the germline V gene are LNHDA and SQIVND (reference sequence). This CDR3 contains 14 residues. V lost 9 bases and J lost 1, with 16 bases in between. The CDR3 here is CASRRLDVSYEQYF. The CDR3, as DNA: TGTGCCAGCCGGAGACTAGACGTATCCTACGAGCAGTACTTC.

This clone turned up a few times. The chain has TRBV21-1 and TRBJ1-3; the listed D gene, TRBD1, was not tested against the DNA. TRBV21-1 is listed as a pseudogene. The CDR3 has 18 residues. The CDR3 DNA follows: TGTGCCAGCAGCAAAGGTGCTCTACAGGGGCCCTCTGGAAACACCATATATTTT. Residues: CASSKGALQGPSGNTIYF.

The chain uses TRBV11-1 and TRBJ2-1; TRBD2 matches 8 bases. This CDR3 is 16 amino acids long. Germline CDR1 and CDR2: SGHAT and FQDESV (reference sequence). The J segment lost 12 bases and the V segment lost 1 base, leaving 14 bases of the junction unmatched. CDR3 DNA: TGTGCCAGCAGCTTAGGGTCCAGCGGGAGCGGTCGGGGGCAGTTCTTC. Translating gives CASSLGSSGSGRGQFF.